A single sample is the source of the 17 T cell receptor beta chains below, sequenced in a study of spatial heterogeneity in lung cancer. Documented time point: blood taken at disease recurrence. Whole RNA from tumor, nontumor lung or frozen PBMC was sequenced unsorted. TCRdb reprocessed the 5' RACE reads with MiXCR, giving one entry per CDR3 protein. The sample has around 10,000 distinct CDR3 sequences; 3.5% to 4% are singletons. This specimen was PBMCs, taken at recurrence. The receptors here all came from a female donor with early-stage non-small cell lung cancer.

At least ten counts were recorded for this clonotype. Because this beta chain is a stray read in a library intended to capture alpha chains, its abundance should not be given much weight. The V gene is TRBV9, the J gene TRBJ2-1, with D possibly TRBD2 on 6 matching bases. Germline values: CDR1 SGDLS, CDR2 YYNGEE. This CDR3 has 14 residues. V was shortened by 3 bases and J by 5 bases, with 12 bases between the two germline ends. The CDR3 DNA follows: TGTGCCAGCAGCGGGGGAGGATGGGACAATGAGCAGTTCTTC. This encodes CASSGGGWDNEQFF.

At least ten counts were recorded for this clonotype. This beta chain is a stray read from a library made for alpha chains; its abundance is not meaningful. V gene TRBV7-2 combines with J gene TRBJ1-5; D is uncertain. CDR1 is SGHTA and CDR2 is FQGNSA in the germline V gene. V was clipped by 5 bases and J by 0 bases, with 11 bases between them. The CDR3 spans 15 residues. The chain's CDR3 is CASSRVANSNQPQHF. The CDR3 region has the DNA TGTGCCAGCAGCCGGGTCGCCAATAGCAATCAGCCCCAGCATTTT.

This clonotype was found many times. This beta chain came through as a stray read in a library set up for alpha chains, and its size says little. This rearrangement joins TRBV6-6 to TRBJ1-2; D is ambiguous. V was shortened by 5 bases and J by 6 bases, with 16 bases between the two germline ends. Germline V gene sequence: CDR1 MNHNY, CDR2 SVGAGI (reference sequence). The CDR3 loop spans 14 amino acids. CDR3 region: CASSPGRGLDGYTF. As DNA, the CDR3 is TGTGCCAGCAGTCCCGGCAGAGGGCTCGATGGCTACACCTTC.

This clonotype was observed many times. This beta chain represents an off-target read in a library built for alpha chains; its size is of limited meaning. The V and J genes are TRBV5-1 and TRBJ2-3; D remains unclear. CDR3 length equals 11 residues. Trimming removed 2 bases from V and 5 bases from J, with 3 bases in between. Germline values: CDR1 SGHRS, CDR2 YFSETQ. This chain's CDR3 is CASSFGDTQYF. The CDR3 nucleotides read TGCGCCAGCAGCTTTGGAGATACGCAGTATTTT.

Sample share makes this clonotype medium-sized. Little can be read into the size of this beta chain, an off-target read in a library designed for alpha chains. The rearrangement uses TRBV6-2 or TRBV6-3 and TRBJ2-2; maybe TRBD2 (6 bases). The CDR3 is 14 amino acids. The V and J ends lost 6 bases and 5 bases respectively, with 13 bases between them. Looked up from germline, CDR1 is MNHEY and CDR2 is SVGEGT. For the CDR3, the DNA is TGTGCCAGCAGACCCTCCGGGGGTACCGGGGAGCTGTTTTTT. As protein: CASRPSGGTGELFF.

This clonotype was recorded at least ten times. The library was designed around alpha chains, so this beta chain is a stray read whose abundance carries little weight. The chain combines TRBV5-1 with TRBJ2-7; maybe TRBD1 (6 bases). The CDR3 totals 14 residues. V dropped 2 bases and J dropped 2 bases, with 11 bases sitting between them. CDR1 SGHRS and CDR2 YFSETQ come from the germline V gene. Written as DNA, the CDR3 is TGCGCCAGCAGCTTCCACAGGGCGCCCTACGAGCAGTACTTC. Its translation: CASSFHRAPYEQYF.

This clonotype was observed many times. For a library built for alpha chains, this beta chain is a stray read; little rests on its size. The chain is built from TRBV20-1 and TRBJ2-1, with a tentative D call TRBD1 (6 bases). Trimming left V 3 bases short and J 5 bases short, with 17 bases between. There are 15 residues in the CDR3. The germline gives CDR1 DFQATT, CDR2 SNEGSKA (reference sequence). The DNA for the CDR3 is TGCAGTGCTAGGGGCCTGGACAGCGCTCACAATGAGCAGTTCTTC. This encodes CSARGLDSAHNEQFF.

There are many counts of this clonotype. This beta chain is a stray sequence in a library constructed for alpha chains; its clone size is not meaningful. CDR3 sequence (DNA): TGTGCCAGCAGTCCCGACAGCGGGGCGTGGGGGGAGCTGTTTTTT. Protein: CASSPDSGAWGELFF. The chain links TRBV28 to TRBJ2-2; TRBD2 matches 7 bases. The CDR3 has 15 residues. Trimming took 5 bases from V and 8 from J; bases not matched to a gene: 11. Germline CDR1 MDHEN, CDR2 SYDVKM.

This clonotype was observed at least ten times. A library prepared for alpha chains yielded this beta chain as an off-target read; its size is of little meaning. The chain couples TRBV6-5 to TRBJ2-7; D ambiguous. V lost 0 bases, J lost 2 bases, and 11 bases lay in between. CDR1 is MNHEY, CDR2 SVGAGI, per germline. The CDR3 covers 15 residues. This CDR3 is CASSYSPDGPYEQYF. The CDR3 DNA reads as TGTGCCAGCAGTTACTCTCCGGACGGGCCCTACGAGCAGTACTTC.

This clonotype was counted at least ten times. The library was designed around alpha chains, so this beta chain is a stray read whose abundance carries little weight. This chain uses TRBV5-1 with TRBJ1-5; TRBD1 agrees at 8 bases. Looked up from germline, CDR1 is SGHRS and CDR2 is YFSETQ. Trimming took 0 bases from V and 6 from J; bases not matched to a gene: 5. This CDR3 region has 15 residues. The CDR3 reads CASSLVTGDGQPQHF. The CDR3 DNA is TGCGCCAGCAGCTTGGTGACAGGGGATGGTCAGCCCCAGCATTTT.

In its sample, this clonotype is medium-sized. This beta chain slipped into a library made for alpha chains as a stray read, so its size is not meaningful. This chain connects TRBV12-3 or TRBV12-4 to TRBJ1-1; D remains unclear. V lost 6 bases and J 7 bases, leaving 12 bases between the germline ends. The CDR3 totals 12 residues. CDR3 coding DNA: TGTGCCAGCAGCTTGGGCCCAGGTGAAGCTTTCTTT. It encodes CASSLGPGEAFF.

This clonotype was recorded many times. The library was designed around alpha chains, so this beta chain is a stray read whose abundance carries little weight. The V and J genes are TRBV3-1 and TRBJ2-7, with D perhaps matching TRBD2 (5 bases). The germline V gene has CDR1 LGHDT and CDR2 YNNKEL (reference sequence). With 5 bases removed from V and 6 bases from J, the gap between germline ends came to 20 bases. The CDR3 is 15 residues long. The CDR3 here is CASSKRGGVPSEQYF. The CDR3 DNA is TGTGCCAGCAGCAAACGGGGTGGGGTCCCGTCCGAGCAGTACTTC.

This clonotype is termed medium-sized. This beta chain slipped into a library made for alpha chains as a stray read, so its size is not meaningful. V gene TRBV29-1 combines with J gene TRBJ2-3; 7 nucleotides agree with TRBD1. In germline, CDR1 is SQVTM, CDR2 ANQGSEA. This CDR3 has 13 amino acids. Germline trimming cut 3 bases from V and 1 base from J; bases unmatched to any gene: 1. CDR3 DNA: TGCAGCGTTGACCAGGGGGGCACAGATACGCAGTATTTT. It encodes CSVDQGGTDTQYF.

This clonotype counts as medium-sized. The library was built for alpha chains, so this beta chain is an off-target read and its size means little. J is TRBJ2-1 and V is TRBV7-9; 7 nucleotides line up with TRBD2. This CDR3 has 14 amino acids. The trim removed 3 bases at V and 6 bases at J, leaving 5 bases unmatched. CDR1 is SEHNR and CDR2 is FQNEAQ in the germline V gene (reference sequence). In DNA form, the CDR3 reads TGTGCCAGCAGCTTGTCCGGGACTACCAATGAGCAGTTCTTC. Protein: CASSLSGTTNEQFF.

By frequency in the sample, this clonotype is medium-sized. The library was built for alpha chains, so this beta chain is an off-target read and its size means little. This rearrangement joins TRBV6-2 or TRBV6-3 to TRBJ1-4; TRBD1 agrees at 10 bases. The germline V gene has CDR1 MNHEY and CDR2 SVGEGT. V lost 2 bases and J lost 2; bases outside the gene matches: 5. CDR3 length: 17 amino acids. In DNA form, the CDR3 reads TGTGCCAGCAGTTACCGGCGACAGGGGGCGACTAATGAAAAACTGTTTTTT. It specifies CASSYRRQGATNEKLFF.

In its sample, this clonotype was seen many times. This beta chain came through as a stray read in a library set up for alpha chains, and its size says little. The chain recombines TRBV29-1 with TRBJ1-1, with a weak D call TRBD1 (6 bases). CDR3 length equals 15 residues. Trimming took 2 bases from V and 4 from J, leaving 17 bases between them. Germline V gene data show CDR1 as SQVTM and CDR2 as ANQGSEA. The CDR3 sequence: CSVEKLVGGVTEAFF. As DNA, the CDR3 is TGCAGCGTTGAAAAGTTGGTAGGGGGGGTCACTGAAGCTTTCTTT. The full variable domain, completed using reference TRBV29-1 and TRBJ1-1, is SAVISQKPSRDICQRGTSLTIQCQVDSQVTMMFWYRQQPGQSLTLIATANQGSEATYESGFVIDKFPISRPNLTFSTLTVSNMSPEDSSIYLCSVEKLVGGVTEAFFGQGTRLTVV.

This clonotype came up many times. The size of this beta chain means little, since it is a stray read in a library made for alpha chains. The J gene is TRBJ1-5, the V gene TRBV10-1; D gene ambiguous. Germline assignment: CDR1 WNHNN and CDR2 SYGVQD (reference sequence). Trimming left V 10 bases short and J 6 bases short, with 13 bases between. This CDR3 is 12 amino acids long. CDR3 sequence (DNA): TGCGCCAACACGAGGGTCCTTCAGCCCCAGCATTTT. Amino acid sequence: CANTRVLQPQHF.